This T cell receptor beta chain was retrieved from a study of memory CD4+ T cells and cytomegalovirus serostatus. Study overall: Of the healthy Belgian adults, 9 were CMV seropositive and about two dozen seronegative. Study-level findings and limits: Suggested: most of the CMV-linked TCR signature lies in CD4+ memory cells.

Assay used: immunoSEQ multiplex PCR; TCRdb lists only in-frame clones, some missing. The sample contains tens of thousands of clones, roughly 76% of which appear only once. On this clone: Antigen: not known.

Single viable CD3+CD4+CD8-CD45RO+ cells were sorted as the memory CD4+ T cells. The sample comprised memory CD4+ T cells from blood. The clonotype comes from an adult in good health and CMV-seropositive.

The CDR3 nucleotides are TGTGCCAGCAGCCCCCTAGCGGGGAACAATGAGCAGTTCTTC. Translation gives CASSPLAGNNEQFF. This chain uses TRBV7-3 with TRBJ2-1; 9 bases map to TRBD2. Germline V gives CDR1 SGHTA, CDR2 FQGTGA. This CDR3 is 14 amino acids long. V shed 5 bases and J 5 bases; nucleotides not matched to a gene: 4. Looking up the rest from reference TRBV7-3 and TRBJ2-1 gives the full variable domain: GAGVSQTPSNKVTEKGKYVELRCDPISGHTALYWYRQSLGQGPEFLIYFQGTGAADDSGLPNDRFFAVRPEGSVSTLKIQRTERGDSAVYLCASSPLAGNNEQFFGPGTRLTVL.